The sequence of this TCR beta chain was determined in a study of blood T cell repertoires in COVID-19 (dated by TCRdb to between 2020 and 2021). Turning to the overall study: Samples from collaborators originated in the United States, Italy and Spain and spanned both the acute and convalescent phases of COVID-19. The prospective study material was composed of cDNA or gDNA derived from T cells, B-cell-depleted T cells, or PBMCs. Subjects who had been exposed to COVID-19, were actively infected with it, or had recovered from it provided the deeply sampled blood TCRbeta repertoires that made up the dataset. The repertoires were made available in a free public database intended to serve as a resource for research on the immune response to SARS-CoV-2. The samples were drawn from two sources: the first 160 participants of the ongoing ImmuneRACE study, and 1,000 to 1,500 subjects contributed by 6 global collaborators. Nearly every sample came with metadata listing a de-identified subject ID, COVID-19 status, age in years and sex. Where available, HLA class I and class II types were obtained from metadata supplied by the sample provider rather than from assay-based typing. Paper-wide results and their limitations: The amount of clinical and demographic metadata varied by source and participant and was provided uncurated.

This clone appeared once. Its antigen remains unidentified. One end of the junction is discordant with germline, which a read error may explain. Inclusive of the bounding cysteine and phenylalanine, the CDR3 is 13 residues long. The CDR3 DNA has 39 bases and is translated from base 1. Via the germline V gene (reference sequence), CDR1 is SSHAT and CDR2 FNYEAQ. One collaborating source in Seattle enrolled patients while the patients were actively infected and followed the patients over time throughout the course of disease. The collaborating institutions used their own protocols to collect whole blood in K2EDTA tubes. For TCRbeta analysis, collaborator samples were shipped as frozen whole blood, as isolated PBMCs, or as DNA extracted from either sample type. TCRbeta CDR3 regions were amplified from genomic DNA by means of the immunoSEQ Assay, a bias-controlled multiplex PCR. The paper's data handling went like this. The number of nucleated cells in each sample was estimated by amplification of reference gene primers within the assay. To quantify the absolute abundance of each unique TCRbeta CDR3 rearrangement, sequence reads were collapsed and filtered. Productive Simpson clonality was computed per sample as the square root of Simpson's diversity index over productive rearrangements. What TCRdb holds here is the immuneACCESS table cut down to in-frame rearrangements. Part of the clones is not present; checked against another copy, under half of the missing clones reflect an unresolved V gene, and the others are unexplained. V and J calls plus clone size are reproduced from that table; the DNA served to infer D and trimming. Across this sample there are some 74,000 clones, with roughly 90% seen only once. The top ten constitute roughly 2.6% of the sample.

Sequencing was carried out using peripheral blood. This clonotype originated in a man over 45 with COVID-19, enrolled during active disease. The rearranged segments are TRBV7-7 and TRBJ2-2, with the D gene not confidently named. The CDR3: CASSLIVSGELFF. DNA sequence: TGTGCTAGCAGCTTAATCGTATCCGGGGAGCTGTTTTTT. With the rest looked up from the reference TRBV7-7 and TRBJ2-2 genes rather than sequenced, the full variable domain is GAGVSQSPRYKVTKRGQDVTLRCDPISSHATLYWYQQALGQGPEFLTYFNYEAQPDKSGLPSDRFSAERPEGSISTLTIQRTEQRDSAMYRCASSLIVSGELFFGEGSRLTVL.